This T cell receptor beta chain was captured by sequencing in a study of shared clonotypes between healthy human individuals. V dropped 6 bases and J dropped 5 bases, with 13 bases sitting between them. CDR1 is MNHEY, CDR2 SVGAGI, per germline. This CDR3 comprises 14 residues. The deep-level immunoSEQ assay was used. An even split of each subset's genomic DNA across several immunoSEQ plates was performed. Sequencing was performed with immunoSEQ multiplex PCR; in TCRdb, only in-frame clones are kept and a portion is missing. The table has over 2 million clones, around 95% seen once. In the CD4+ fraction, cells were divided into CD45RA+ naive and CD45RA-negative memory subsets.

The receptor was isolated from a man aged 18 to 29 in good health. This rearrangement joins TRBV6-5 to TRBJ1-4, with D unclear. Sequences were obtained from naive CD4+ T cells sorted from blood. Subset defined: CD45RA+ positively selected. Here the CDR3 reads CASRPGGRNEKLFF. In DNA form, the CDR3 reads TGTGCCAGCAGACCGGGAGGGAGGAATGAAAAACTGTTTTTT.